Following are 22 T cell receptor beta chains from one sample sequenced in a study of T-cell reconstitution after alpha-beta-depleted transplantation in children. Molecular barcoding with unique molecular identifiers was used for the TCRbeta library. TCRdb called the PCR reads again in MiXCR, with one record for every CDR3 protein. The table includes almost 500,000 distinct CDR3 sequences, approximately 12% detected once. The material sequenced was PBMCs from the stem cell graft donor, taken from the stem cell graft. The source is a human donor who donated a stem cell graft to a child with combined immunodeficiency.

This chain connects TRBV6-1 to TRBJ2-5; weak D call: TRBD2 (5 bases). CDR1 is MNHNS and CDR2 is SASEGT in the germline V gene. V gave up 8 bases and J gave up 4 bases, with 14 bases separating them. This CDR3 has 13 amino acids. CDR3 coding DNA: TGTGCCAGCGCCTGGGAGTGGAGAGAGACCCAGTACTTC. Translating it yields CASAWEWRETQYF.

The chain combines TRBV15 with TRBJ1-2; 10 bases agree with TRBD1. V lost 0 bases, J lost 4 bases, and 2 bases stayed unmatched. The CDR3 length is 15 residues. Germline CDR1 and CDR2: LNHNV and YYDKDF (reference sequence). CDR3 coding DNA: TGTGCCACCAGCAGAGAGACAGGGGGCCTCTATGGCTACACCTTC. Translated: CATSRETGGLYGYTF.

In this sample, this clonotype turned up a few times. The V and J genes are TRBV11-2 and TRBJ2-2, with 7 bases identical to TRBD2. Trimming cost V 4 bases and J 6 bases; bases outside gene matches: 8. This CDR3 is 15 amino acids long. CDR1 and CDR2 from the germline V gene are SGHAT and FQNNGV. Here the CDR3 DNA reads TGTGCCAGCAGCTGGCTGGGAGGGGCCCCCGGGGAGCTGTTTTTT. It is translated as CASSWLGGAPGELFF.

The rearrangement uses TRBV25-1 and TRBJ2-5, with a possible D match to TRBD2 (5 bases). Deletions cut 4 bases from V and 2 bases from J, with 14 bases between. The CDR3 extends over 15 amino acids. The germline CDR1 and CDR2 sequences are MGHDK and SYGVNS. This chain's CDR3 is CASSGGWAKQETQYF. CDR3 nucleotide sequence: TGTGCCAGCAGTGGAGGGTGGGCTAAACAAGAGACCCAGTACTTC.

V gene TRBV12-3 or TRBV12-4 combines with J gene TRBJ2-2; no clear D gene. The CDR3 loop spans 15 amino acids. Trimming pared 1 base from V and 2 bases from J, leaving 8 bases between. In DNA, the CDR3 is TGTGCCAGCAGTTTAGAGAGCGCTAACACCGGGGAGCTGTTTTTT. This translates into CASSLESANTGELFF.

This clonotype was seen many times. The chain couples TRBV30 to TRBJ2-1, with D perhaps TRBD1 or TRBD2 (5 bases each). The CDR3 contains 13 residues. V dropped 5 bases and J dropped 7 bases, with 15 bases sitting between them. Germline V gene data show CDR1 as GTSNPN and CDR2 as SVGIG (reference sequence). CDR3 nucleotides: TGTGCCTGGTGCCCGGGGCCCTGTAATGAGCAGTTCTTC. This gives the protein CAWCPGPCNEQFF.

This chain connects TRBV21-1 to TRBJ2-5; the DNA was not used to check the table's D call, TRBD1. TRBV21-1 is flagged as a pseudogene. This CDR3 is 19 amino acids long. The DNA for the CDR3 is TGTGCCAGCAGCAAACGAAAGGGAGAGGGTGGGTATGCCGAAGAGACCCAGTACTTC. Protein product: CASSKRKGEGGYAEETQYF.

This clonotype turned up a few times. V and J are TRBV25-1 and TRBJ2-1; 9 bases match TRBD2. Germline CDR1 MGHDK, CDR2 SYGVNS. The J segment lost 9 bases and the V segment lost 7 bases, leaving 10 bases of the junction unmatched. The CDR3 consists of 14 residues. The CDR3 DNA follows: TGTGCCAGCATAGGCGGGAGGGCGTCTACTGAGCAGTTCTTC. It is translated as CASIGGRASTEQFF.

V is TRBV12-3 or TRBV12-4 and J is TRBJ1-1, with TRBD1 matching 7 bases. The V and J ends lost 2 bases and 3 bases, in that order; junction bases with no gene match: 6. The CDR3 has 15 residues. DNA for the CDR3: TGTGCCAGCAGTTTAAGAGGGGGCGAGGACACTGAAGCTTTCTTT. Its protein product is CASSLRGGEDTEAFF.

The chain is built from TRBV20-1 and TRBJ2-3; D might be TRBD1 or TRBD2, each matching 5 bases. Germline V CDR1 and CDR2: DFQATT, SNEGSKA (reference sequence). Trimming removed 6 bases from V and 0 bases from J, with 19 bases in between. The CDR3 runs 16 residues. This chain's CDR3 is CSAKLPGRTSTDTQYF. Written as DNA, the CDR3 is TGCAGTGCCAAACTTCCGGGACGTACTAGCACAGATACGCAGTATTTT.

This clonotype was seen only a few times. V gene TRBV27 combines with J gene TRBJ2-7; TRBD1 or TRBD2 may be the D gene (6 bases each). The V end was cut by 2 bases, the J end by 9 bases, with 17 bases between. The germline gives CDR1 MNHEY, CDR2 SMNVEV (reference sequence). CDR3 size: 14 residues. As DNA, the CDR3 is TGTGCCAGCAGTTTACCCTACCCCGGGGGCCGGCAGTACTTC. Protein sequence: CASSLPYPGGRQYF.

This clonotype was seen many times. The chain joins TRBV7-8 to TRBJ2-1; D unresolved. In germline, CDR1 is SGHVS, CDR2 FQNEAQ. With 5 bases removed from V and 0 bases from J, the gap between germline ends came to 14 bases. The CDR3 consists of 16 residues. The CDR3 protein is CASSPPIRTSYNEQFF. The CDR3, as DNA: TGTGCCAGCAGCCCACCCATACGTACCTCCTACAATGAGCAGTTCTTC.

This clonotype showed up just a few times. J is TRBJ2-6 and V is TRBV28; D possibly corresponds to TRBD2 (6 bases). The V end lost 8 bases, the J end lost 3 bases, and 17 bases lay between the germline ends. The CDR3 extends over 16 amino acids. Germline V gene lookup returns CDR1 MDHEN and CDR2 SYDVKM. The DNA of the CDR3 is TGTGCCAGCGGCGGGACGGTACCCCTTGGGGCCAACGTCCTGACTTTC. Encoded protein: CASGGTVPLGANVLTF.

A few counts support this clonotype. J is TRBJ2-7 and V is TRBV11-3; a weak D match, TRBD2 (5 bases). V lost 8 bases and J 2 bases, leaving 16 bases between the germline ends. The length of the CDR3 is 14 residues. Germline lookup yields CDR1 SGHNT and CDR2 YENEEA. CDR3 amino acids: CASGILASTYEQYF. CDR3 in DNA: TGTGCCAGCGGGATCTTAGCGAGTACCTACGAGCAGTACTTC. The full variable domain, rest sourced from reference TRBV11-3 and TRBJ2-7, is EAGVVQSPRYKIIEKKQPVAFWCNPISGHNTLYWYLQNLGQGPELLIRYENEEAVDDSQLPKDRFSAERLKGVDSTLKIQPAELGDSAVYLCASGILASTYEQYFGPGTRLTVT.

The chain is built from TRBV20-1 and TRBJ2-7; 10 bases line up with TRBD2. Trimming removed 4 bases from V and 3 bases from J; junction bases left unmatched: 9. Germline V gene lookup returns CDR1 DFQATT and CDR2 SNEGSKA (reference sequence). The CDR3 extends over 15 amino acids. CDR3 region: CSANRRTSGLYEQYF. In DNA, the CDR3 is TGCAGTGCTAATAGGCGGACTAGCGGCCTCTACGAGCAGTACTTC.

This clonotype turned up a few times. The chain has TRBV7-2 and TRBJ2-1, with TRBD2 identical over 7 bases. CDR1 and CDR2 from the germline V gene are SGHTA and FQGNSA. With V trimmed by 5 bases and J by 7 bases, 11 bases remained unmatched. CDR3 size: 15 residues. Here the CDR3 DNA reads TGTGCCAGCAGCCCAGCGGGACTGCCGGTAAATGAGCAGTTCTTC. It specifies CASSPAGLPVNEQFF.

The rearrangement links TRBV19 to TRBJ2-7; TRBD1 is a possible D gene (7 bases). The V end lost 6 bases, the J end lost 6 bases, and 18 bases lay between the germline ends. Per germline, CDR1 LNHDA and CDR2 SQIVND (reference sequence). There are 14 residues in the CDR3. As DNA, the CDR3 is TGTGCCAGTAGAGAAGGCGCAGGGGGAGGCGAGCAGTACTTC. Protein sequence: CASREGAGGGEQYF.

The V gene is TRBV29-1, the J gene TRBJ2-3; D is perhaps TRBD2 (5 bases). CDR1 is SQVTM and CDR2 is ANQGSEA in the germline V gene. This CDR3 contains 15 residues. With 1 base removed from V and 0 bases from J, the gap between germline ends came to 11 bases. The CDR3 region is CSVEATERSTDTQYF. CDR3 sequence (DNA): TGCAGCGTTGAAGCAACGGAGCGGAGCACAGATACGCAGTATTTT.

J is TRBJ2-1 and V is TRBV9; D is unresolved. This CDR3 comprises 14 residues. Trimming took 0 bases from V and 10 from J, leaving 14 bases between them. CDR1 and CDR2 (germline): SGDLS, YYNGEE. CDR3 amino acids: CASSVGVLGGEQFF. CDR3 nucleotide sequence: TGTGCCAGCAGCGTAGGGGTGCTAGGCGGCGAGCAGTTCTTC.

This clonotype came up a few times. The chain uses TRBV27 and TRBJ2-3, with unresolved D. Per the germline V gene, CDR1 is MNHEY and CDR2 is SMNVEV (reference sequence). The CDR3 is 15 residues long. V lost 2 bases and J 2 bases, leaving 11 bases between the germline ends. The CDR3 spells CASSLQDPNTDTQYF. The CDR3 bases are TGTGCCAGCAGTTTACAGGATCCTAACACAGATACGCAGTATTTT.

The sample holds many counts of this clonotype. The chain uses TRBV9 and TRBJ2-3; D is perhaps TRBD1 (6 bases). The CDR3 is 16 amino acids. V shed 3 bases and J shed 1 base, with 15 bases lying between them. CDR1 is SGDLS and CDR2 is YYNGEE in the germline V gene. The CDR3 loop is CASSEDRLTGTDTQYF. CDR3 nucleotides: TGTGCCAGCAGCGAGGACAGACTGACTGGCACAGATACGCAGTATTTT. The whole variable domain, remainder taken from reference TRBV9 and TRBJ2-3, is DSGVTQTPKHLITATGQRVTLRCSPRSGDLSVYWYQQSLDQGLQFLIQYYNGEERAKGNILERFSAQQFPDLHSELNLSSLELGDSALYFCASSEDRLTGTDTQYFGPGTRLTVL.

The gene calls are TRBV24-1 and TRBJ2-1; D may be TRBD1 (5 bases). The CDR3 has 15 residues. The germline V and J ends were trimmed by 0 bases and 9 bases, with 14 bases remaining between them. Germline assignment: CDR1 KGHDR and CDR2 SFDVKD. The DNA of the CDR3 is TGTGCCACCAGTGATTTGCGGGTCGCTAGGGGTGAGCAGTTCTTC. Protein product: CATSDLRVARGEQFF.